Only a few counts were recorded for the clone carrying this T cell receptor beta chain. The antigen is unknown. RNA transcripts were the template for amplifying TCR beta CDR3 regions. During a first-round RT-PCR of the TCR CDR3, the HTBI primer set was used. TCRdb analysed the multiplex PCR reads with MiXCR anew, one entry per CDR3 protein. The top ten clones hold about 17% of a sample with about 560,000 distinct CDR3 sequences, roughly 17% of them seen once. The sample is drawn from a study of T cells in Graves' hyperthyroidism and ophthalmopathy. Germline V gene lookup returns CDR1 SGHRS and CDR2 YFSETQ. The CDR3 has 15 residues. Between the trimmed V and J ends, which lost 4 bases and 10 bases, there was a span of 21 bases. Diagnoses used clinical symptoms, serum thyroxine and TRAb, thyroid ultrasound and orbital computed tomography. The authors took PBMCs from over 8.5 ml fresh peripheral blood.

Study-level points and caveats: Most clonotypes expanded in the thyroid (above 0.001) were also present in blood. Progression to ophthalmopathy was predicted a median of 6.5 months early.

The chain couples TRBV5-1 to TRBJ2-1; D unresolved. Sequencing used blood. This receptor was obtained from a woman younger than 30 with Graves' hyperthyroidism. The CDR3 region has the DNA TGCGCCAGCAGCCTTGACACCCTTAGACTCGCCGAGCAGTTCTTC. Protein product: CASSLDTLRLAEQFF. The variable domain in full, completed from reference TRBV5-1 and TRBJ2-1, reads KAGVTQTPRYLIKTRGQQVTLSCSPISGHRSVSWYQQTPGQGLQFLFEYFSETQRNKGNFPGRFSGRQFSNSRSEMNVSTLELGDSALYLCASSLDTLRLAEQFFGPGTRLTVL.